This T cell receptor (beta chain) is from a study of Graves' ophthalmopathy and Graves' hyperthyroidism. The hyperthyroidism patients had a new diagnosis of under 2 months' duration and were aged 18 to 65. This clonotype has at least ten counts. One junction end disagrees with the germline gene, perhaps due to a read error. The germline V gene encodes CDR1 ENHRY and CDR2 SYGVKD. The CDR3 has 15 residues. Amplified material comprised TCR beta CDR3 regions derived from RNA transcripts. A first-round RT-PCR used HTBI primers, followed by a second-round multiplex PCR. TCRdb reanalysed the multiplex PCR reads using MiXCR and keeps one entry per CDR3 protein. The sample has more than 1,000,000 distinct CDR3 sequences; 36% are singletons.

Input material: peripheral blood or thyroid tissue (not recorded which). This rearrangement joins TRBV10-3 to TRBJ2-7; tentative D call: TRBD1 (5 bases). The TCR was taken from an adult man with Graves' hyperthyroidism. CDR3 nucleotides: TGTGCCAGCAGTTCCAGGGCCCCCAAACCCTACGAGCAGTACTTC. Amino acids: CASSSRAPKPYEQYF.